One sample yielded the 26 T cell receptor beta chains listed below, sequenced in a study of the immune and genomic landscape of osteosarcoma. Profiled with immunoSEQ multiplex PCR; TCRdb holds only in-frame clones, not every one. The sample has about 2,800 clones, around 82% seen once. Sequencing input: metastatic tumor tissue from the lung. Receptor source: a young woman with osteosarcoma.

The chain has TRBV18 and TRBJ1-1, with D maybe TRBD1 (6 bases). Trimming cost V 8 bases and J 5 bases, with 15 bases left between them. Germline V lookup: CDR1 KGHSH, CDR2 LQKENI. The CDR3 sequence is 13 residues long. CDR3 DNA: TGTGCCAGCCGAAAGAACAGGGAGACTGAAGCTTTCTTT. Amino acids: CASRKNRETEAFF.

The rearrangement links TRBV9 to TRBJ1-1, with TRBD1 as a possible D gene (6 bases). Trimming took off 0 bases at V and 1 base at J, with 7 bases between the two ends. Germline V gene data show CDR1 as SGDLS and CDR2 as YYNGEE. The CDR3 runs to 14 residues. CDR3 sequence: CASSVAGANTEAFF. For the CDR3, the DNA is TGTGCCAGCAGCGTAGCAGGGGCGAACACTGAAGCTTTCTTT.

V is TRBV6-6 and J is TRBJ1-2; 7 bases line up with TRBD1. V lost 5 bases, J lost 0 bases, and 3 bases stayed unmatched. The CDR3 has 14 residues. Germline CDR1 is MNHNY and CDR2 is SVGAGI (reference sequence). The CDR3 sequence: CASSKGTANYGYTF. The CDR3 DNA follows: TGTGCCAGCAGTAAAGGGACAGCTAACTATGGCTACACCTTC.

This chain joins TRBV7-7 and TRBJ2-2; 8 nucleotides line up with TRBD1. V was pared by 5 bases and J by 6 bases, with 8 bases of the junction left unmatched. Germline CDR1 and CDR2: SSHAT and FNYEAQ (reference sequence). CDR3 length: 15 residues. CDR3 loop: CASSPRTGQSGELFF. The CDR3 DNA reads as TGTGCCAGCAGCCCCAGGACAGGGCAATCCGGGGAGCTGTTTTTT.

Comment on this clone: In the same sample, other DNA sequences code for this CDR3. The chain has TRBV9 and TRBJ2-2; 7 positions match TRBD1. In germline, CDR1 is SGDLS, CDR2 YYNGEE. CDR3 length: 14 amino acids. The J segment lost 4 bases and the V segment lost 4 bases, leaving 4 bases of the junction unmatched. In nucleotides, the CDR3 is TGTGCCAGCAGCTTGCCAGGGGGCACCGGGGAGCTGTTTTTT. As protein: CASSLPGGTGELFF.

The CDR3 bases are TGTGCCAGCTCACCACCGGGTCCGGGTGAGCAGTTCTTC. Protein: CASSPPGPGEQFF. The chain combines TRBV18 with TRBJ2-1; D is undetermined. From germline, CDR1 is KGHSH and CDR2 LQKENI. V lost 0 bases and J 9 bases, leaving 9 bases between the germline ends. The CDR3 spans 13 residues. Full variable domain (rest looked up from reference TRBV18 and TRBJ2-1): NAGVMQNPRHLVRRRGQEARLRCSPMKGHSHVYWYRQLPEEGLKFMVYLQKENIIDESGMPKERFSAEFPKEGPSILRIQQVVRGDSAAYFCASSPPGPGEQFFGPGTRLTVL.

The chain couples TRBV7-2 to TRBJ1-2; D not certain. The CDR3 covers 13 residues. The V end lost 4 bases, the J end lost 1 base, and 7 bases lay between the germline ends. Germline V gene sequence: CDR1 SGHTA, CDR2 FQGNSA. CDR3 nucleotide sequence: TGTGCCAGCAGCTCCCTATTTAACTATGGCTACACCTTC. It specifies CASSSLFNYGYTF.

The chain is built from TRBV6-9 and TRBJ1-2, with D perhaps matching TRBD1 (5 bases). This CDR3 has 13 residues. Germline loops: CDR1 MNHGY, CDR2 SVAAGI. Trimming stripped 8 bases from V and 2 bases from J, with 12 bases between. The CDR3: CASSGQLNYGYTF. CDR3 nucleotide sequence: TGTGCCAGCTCGGGGCAGTTGAACTATGGCTACACCTTC.

The J gene is TRBJ2-7, the V gene TRBV12-5; D not resolved. The V gene lost 6 bases and the J gene lost 3 bases, with 15 bases spanning the gap. This CDR3 region has 14 residues. Germline CDR1 reads LGHNT; CDR2 reads FRNRAP. CDR3 coding DNA: TGTGCTAGTGGCCACGGCGAGTGGAACTACGAGCAGTACTTC. Encoded protein: CASGHGEWNYEQYF. The complete variable domain, with remaining parts taken from reference TRBV12-5 and TRBJ2-7, reads DARVTQTPRHKVTEMGQEVTMRCQPILGHNTVFWYRQTMMQGLELLAYFRNRAPLDDSGMPKDRFSAEMPDATLATLKIQPSEPRDSAVYFCASGHGEWNYEQYFGPGTRLTVT.

This chain connects TRBV7-2 to TRBJ2-5; TRBD2 aligns across 7 bases. The V and J ends lost 5 bases and 5 bases, in that order; junction bases with no gene match: 8. The CDR3 spans 14 residues. Germline V lookup: CDR1 SGHTA, CDR2 FQGNSA. The CDR3 DNA follows: TGTGCCAGCAGCCTGACTAGCACTCAGGAGACCCAGTACTTC. This codes for CASSLTSTQETQYF.

The chain joins TRBV4-1 to TRBJ2-3; 8 positions agree with TRBD1. After removal of 1 base from V and 4 bases from J, the junction contained 4 bases not matched to a gene. Per germline, CDR1 MGHRA and CDR2 YSYEKL. This CDR3 has 15 residues. DNA of the CDR3: TGCGCCAGCAGCCAAGTGGACAGGGACGCAGATACGCAGTATTTT. It specifies CASSQVDRDADTQYF.

This clone was seen more than once but under ten times. The J gene is TRBJ1-2, the V gene TRBV4-2, with D unclear. Trimming left V 0 bases short and J 1 base short, with 3 bases between. Germline V lookup: CDR1 LGHNA, CDR2 YNFKEQ. CDR3 length: 13 amino acids. CDR3 coding DNA: TGTGCCAGCAGCCAAGAGGGTAACTATGGCTACACCTTC. Protein sequence: CASSQEGNYGYTF.

The chain recombines TRBV5-6 with TRBJ1-2; D gene unclear. The germline V and J ends were trimmed by 1 base and 4 bases, with 11 bases remaining between them. The CDR3 runs to 14 residues. The germline V gene encodes CDR1 SGHDT and CDR2 YYEEEE. This CDR3 reads CASSLTSGLYGYTF. In DNA form, the CDR3 reads TGTGCCAGCAGCTTGACGTCAGGCCTCTATGGCTACACCTTC.

This clone was detected only a few times. The V gene is TRBV7-8, the J gene TRBJ1-2; D might be TRBD1 (5 bases). Germline CDR1 reads SGHVS; CDR2 reads FQNEAQ. V dropped 1 base and J dropped 4 bases, with 13 bases sitting between them. This CDR3 is built from 15 residues. The CDR3 DNA reads TGTGCCAGCAGCTTAGTTTCCGGGGCAGGCTATGGCTACACCTTC. Translation: CASSLVSGAGYGYTF.

This chain links TRBV5-8 with TRBJ1-2; 7 positions agree with TRBD1. Germline values: CDR1 SGHTS, CDR2 YDEGEE. CDR3 size: 13 residues. V lost 4 bases, J lost 7 bases, and 7 bases stayed unmatched. The CDR3: CASSLTGSAGYTF. CDR3 nucleotides: TGTGCCAGCAGCCTGACAGGGAGCGCTGGCTACACCTTC.

The V gene is TRBV19, the J gene TRBJ1-2; 11 nucleotides match TRBD1. The junction had 8 bases not matched to a gene; V was cut back by 5 bases and J by 6 bases. The CDR3 runs 15 residues. The germline CDR1 and CDR2 sequences are LNHDA and SQIVND (reference sequence). CDR3 DNA: TGTGCCAGTAGTGCCACCTGGACAGGGGGCAATGGCTACACCTTC. Its translation is CASSATWTGGNGYTF. Drawing the rest from reference TRBV19 and TRBJ1-2, the complete variable domain is DGGITQSPKYLFRKEGQNVTLSCEQNLNHDAMYWYRQDPGQGLRLIYYSQIVNDFQKGDIAEGYSVSREKKESFPLTVTSAQKNPTAFYLCASSATWTGGNGYTFGSGTRLTVV.

The chain uses TRBV2 and TRBJ2-7; 9 bases line up with TRBD1. There are 18 residues in the CDR3. Trimming cost V 8 bases and J 3 bases; bases outside gene matches: 20. CDR1 is SNHLY, CDR2 FYNNEI, per germline. The CDR3 loop reads CASYFGTGRIERLYEQYF. CDR3 in DNA: TGTGCCAGCTACTTTGGGACAGGGAGGATTGAAAGACTCTACGAGCAGTACTTC.

In nucleotides, the CDR3 is TGTGCCAGCAGCCTTTCTACAACTAATGAAAAACTGTTTTTT. Translation gives CASSLSTTNEKLFF. This rearrangement joins TRBV7-2 to TRBJ1-4; D gene ambiguous. The CDR3 runs to 14 residues. Trimming removed 5 bases at V and 0 bases at J, with 7 bases between. Germline CDR1 SGHTA, CDR2 FQGNSA.

The rearrangement uses TRBV19 and TRBJ1-1; no clear D gene. Trimming stripped 5 bases from V and 0 bases from J, with 13 bases between. Germline CDR1 LNHDA, CDR2 SQIVND (reference sequence). CDR3 length: 15 amino acids. CDR3 DNA: TGTGCCAGTAGTGAGGGCGGTTGGATGAACACTGAAGCTTTCTTT. It translates to CASSEGGWMNTEAFF.

This clone was observed a few times. The CDR3 is CATSVHTNEKLFF. DNA for the CDR3: TGTGCCACCAGTGTTCATACTAATGAAAAACTGTTTTTT. The chain couples TRBV15 to TRBJ1-4; D uncertain. The V gene's germline CDR1 is LNHNV and CDR2 YYDKDF (reference sequence). Trimming took off 6 bases at V and 2 bases at J, with 7 bases between the two ends. This CDR3 spans 13 amino acids.

The CDR3 sequence: CASSLGQTNRYTF. DNA of the CDR3: TGTGCCAGCAGCTTAGGGCAGACAAATCGCTACACCTTC. This chain links TRBV7-2 with TRBJ1-2; no clear D gene. This CDR3 spans 13 amino acids. The V end was cut by 1 base, the J end by 9 bases, with 12 bases between. Germline CDR1 is SGHTA and CDR2 is FQGNSA.

The chain has TRBV7-2 and TRBJ1-1, with no clear D. The V end was cut by 5 bases, the J end by 4 bases, with 11 bases between. This CDR3 has 13 amino acids. Per the germline V gene, CDR1 is SGHTA and CDR2 is FQGNSA. The CDR3 DNA reads TGTGCCAGCAGCCCTAGTCCCAGCACTGAAGCTTTCTTT. This translates into CASSPSPSTEAFF.

This clone was observed once. The chain combines TRBV19 with TRBJ2-2; D is ambiguous. V lost 6 bases and J lost 6, with 14 bases in between. This CDR3 spans 14 amino acids. Germline CDR1 LNHDA, CDR2 SQIVND (reference sequence). CDR3 region: CASSDTLGSGELFF. The CDR3 nucleotides are TGTGCCAGTAGCGATACGTTGGGTTCCGGGGAGCTGTTTTTT.

V gene TRBV27 combines with J gene TRBJ1-2, with D maybe TRBD1 (6 bases). CDR1 and CDR2 (germline): MNHEY, SMNVEV (reference sequence). The V and J ends lost 0 bases and 4 bases respectively, with 15 bases between them. This CDR3 is 16 amino acids long. CDR3 nucleotide sequence: TGTGCCAGCAGTTTATCGTCCCTCGGGGGCCGCTATGGCTACACCTTC. Protein sequence: CASSLSSLGGRYGYTF.

This clone was seen a handful of times. DNA for the CDR3: TGTGCCAGCTCACGCGGGACTAGCGGGGACTACGAGCAGTACTTC. Its protein product is CASSRGTSGDYEQYF. V gene TRBV18 combines with J gene TRBJ2-7; TRBD2 agrees at 13 bases. V lost 4 bases, J lost 3 bases, and 3 bases stayed unmatched. In germline, CDR1 is KGHSH, CDR2 LQKENI. CDR3 length: 15 residues. The complete variable domain, with remaining parts taken from reference TRBV18 and TRBJ2-7, reads NAGVMQNPRHLVRRRGQEARLRCSPMKGHSHVYWYRQLPEEGLKFMVYLQKENIIDESGMPKERFSAEFPKEGPSILRIQQVVRGDSAAYFCASSRGTSGDYEQYFGPGTRLTVT.

The count of this clone is one. This rearrangement joins TRBV10-2 to TRBJ2-7, with 7 bases that match TRBD2. V was clipped by 11 bases and J by 4 bases; unmatched bases: 11. Germline-derived CDR1 and CDR2 are WSHSY and SAAADI. CDR3 length: 13 amino acids. DNA of the CDR3: TGCGCCTGCCAAGCTAGCGGCGCTTACGAGCAGTACGTC. Its protein product is CACQASGAYEQYV.